This TCR beta chain was identified in a study of blood T cell repertoires in COVID-19 (dated by TCRdb to between 2020 and 2021). In the study overall: Collaborator samples came from the United States, Italy and Spain and covered acute and convalescent phases of COVID-19. The dataset comprised deeply sampled blood TCRbeta repertoires from subjects exposed to, actively infected with, or recovered from COVID-19. The repertoires were released in a freely available public database meant as a resource for research on the immune response to SARS-CoV-2. Samples came from the ongoing ImmuneRACE study (first 160 participants) plus 1,254 subjects from 6 global collaborators. HLA class I and class II types, where available, came from metadata supplied by the sample provider rather than from assay-based typing. The prospective study material was composed of cDNA or gDNA derived from T cells, B-cell-depleted T cells, or PBMCs. A de-identified subject ID, COVID-19 status, age in years and sex were almost always included in the sample metadata.

The immunoSEQ Assay, a bias-controlled multiplex PCR, was used to amplify TCRbeta CDR3 regions from genomic DNA. From the authors' description of their analysis: Nucleated cell counts per sample were estimated from amplification of reference gene primers within the assay. To quantify the absolute abundance of each unique TCRbeta CDR3 rearrangement, sequence reads were collapsed and filtered. For each sample, productive Simpson clonality was calculated as the square root of Simpson's diversity index across productive rearrangements. TCRdb retrieved this table from immuneACCESS and kept in-frame rearrangements only. Not all clones are present; in checked studies, unresolved V genes account for under half, and no reason is known for the remainder. The V and J calls and clone size come from that table; D and trimming were worked out from the DNA. The sample table contains 450,000 or so clones; only one count was recorded for 90% of them. Approximately 0.65% of the sample lies in the top ten.

V is reduced by 4 bases and J by 5 bases, leaving a spacing of 21 bases between them. Looking up the germline V gene yields CDR1 SGDLS and CDR2 YYNGEE. The CDR3 covers 17 residues, taking in both the cysteine and the phenylalanine. Of the read, only the CDR3 DNA is kept; its 51 bases are in frame from base 1. In the case of this clone: This receptor's antigen is unknown. Base qualities are not provided; no much larger clone lies one nucleotide away.

Participants in the prospective study were aged roughly 18 to 100 years, lived in 20 to 25 United States geographic areas, and enrolled through a virtual design. To assign participants to cohorts, the prospective study relied on clinical history that participants themselves reported in a screening survey and a study questionnaire. Recovered participants in ImmuneRACE Cohort 3 were defined as having two consecutive negative NP/OP PCR tests, clearance from a healthcare professional, or resolution of symptoms. Each participant in the prospective study had whole blood, serum and a nasopharyngeal or oropharyngeal swab collected by mobile phlebotomists. Additional blood draws and questionnaires over an approximately two-month period could optionally be provided by prospective study participants. Before DNA extraction, blood samples from the prospective study were shipped at room temperature or frozen.

Study-wide findings and limitations: The amount of clinical and demographic metadata varied by source and participant and was provided uncurated.

The receptor's source is a man younger than 35 who had recovered from COVID-19. The chain employs TRBV9 and TRBJ2-2, and TRBD1 may be the D gene, going by 5 matching bases. Sequencing used PBMCs or T cells enriched from blood (not recorded which). The base sequence is TGTGCCAGCAGCCCCGCCGGGCAGGGAAAAGGGACCGGGGAGCTGTTTTTT. Its product reads: CASSPAGQGKGTGELFF.